This is a list of T cell receptor beta chains from one sample in a study of cytomegalovirus exposure and HLA in healthy donors. Clones were sequenced by immunoSEQ multiplex PCR, and TCRdb holds only the in-frame ones, with some missing. The sample consists of roughly 120,000 clones, 70% to 80% of them appearing once. Sequenced input: PBMCs. The source of these receptors is a woman in her 50s in good health and CMV-seropositive. Each CDR3 is given with its conserved first and last residue. A D gene is named only where the DNA matches it firmly. Part of the rows lack a size; the others show once, few, many or a class for expanded clones.

CDR3aa: CASSLAAGAGTEAFF; CDR3nt: TGCGCCAGCAGCTTGGCCGCGGGGGCTGGCACTGAAGCTTTCTTT; abundance: -; v_gene: TRBV5-1; j_gene: TRBJ1-1; d_gene: -
CDR3aa: CTSSQGIKGQGRETQYF; CDR3nt: TGCACCAGCAGCCAAGGAATAAAAGGACAGGGGAGAGAGACCCAGTACTTC; abundance: -; v_gene: TRBV1; j_gene: TRBJ2-5; d_gene: -
CDR3aa: CASSEDRGPLHEQYF; CDR3nt: TGTGCCAGCAGTGAGGACAGGGGGCCCCTCCACGAGCAGTACTTC; abundance: -; v_gene: TRBV6-1; j_gene: TRBJ2-7; d_gene: TRBD1
CDR3aa: CASSTPPVTPGELFF; CDR3nt: TGTGCCAGTAGTACTCCACCCGTAACTCCCGGGGAGCTGTTTTTT; abundance: -; v_gene: TRBV19; j_gene: TRBJ2-2; d_gene: -
CDR3aa: CASSKDRARDEQYF; CDR3nt: TGTGCCAGCAGCAAAGACAGGGCTAGGGACGAGCAGTACTTC; abundance: -; v_gene: TRBV21-1; j_gene: TRBJ2-7; d_gene: -
CDR3aa: CASSPRTGGNSPLHF; CDR3nt: TGTGCCAGTAGTCCCCGGACAGGGGGAAATTCACCCCTCCACTTT; abundance: -; v_gene: TRBV19; j_gene: TRBJ1-6; d_gene: TRBD1
CDR3aa: CSVSRGRDTGELFF; CDR3nt: TGCAGCGTGAGCAGGGGGCGTGACACCGGGGAGCTGTTTTTT; abundance: -; v_gene: TRBV29-1; j_gene: TRBJ2-2; d_gene: TRBD1
CDR3aa: CASKRRDRGPHEQYF; CDR3nt: TGTGCCAGCAAACGCCGGGACAGGGGGCCTCACGAGCAGTACTTC; abundance: few; v_gene: TRBV27; j_gene: TRBJ2-7; d_gene: TRBD1
CDR3aa: CSVEYRTGYSYEQYF; CDR3nt: TGCAGCGTTGAATACAGGACAGGGTACTCCTACGAGCAGTACTTC; abundance: -; v_gene: TRBV29-1; j_gene: TRBJ2-7; d_gene: TRBD1
CDR3aa: CASSANSGGAYNEQFF; CDR3nt: TGCGCCAGCAGCGCTAATAGCGGGGGGGCCTACAATGAGCAGTTCTTC; abundance: once; v_gene: TRBV5-1; j_gene: TRBJ2-1; d_gene: TRBD2
CDR3aa: CASSYEESVQPQHF; CDR3nt: TGTGCCAGCAGTTACGAAGAGTCGGTCCAGCCCCAGCATTTT; abundance: once; v_gene: TRBV6-6; j_gene: TRBJ1-5; d_gene: -
CDR3aa: CASSFNSGDQPQHF; CDR3nt: TGCGCCAGCAGCTTTAACAGTGGCGATCAGCCCCAGCATTTT; abundance: few; v_gene: TRBV5-1; j_gene: TRBJ1-5; d_gene: -
CDR3aa: CASSVGQPYEQYF; CDR3nt: TGTGCCAGCAGTGTCGGACAGCCCTACGAGCAGTACTTC; abundance: -; v_gene: TRBV6-1; j_gene: TRBJ2-7; d_gene: -
CDR3aa: CASSESGRREQYF; CDR3nt: TGTGCCAGCAGTGAGAGCGGCAGAAGGGAGCAGTACTTC; abundance: -; v_gene: TRBV25-1; j_gene: TRBJ2-7; d_gene: -
CDR3aa: CASSAGGIRTDTQYF; CDR3nt: TGTGCCAGCAGTGCGGGGGGAATACGCACAGATACGCAGTATTTT; abundance: once; v_gene: TRBV25-1; j_gene: TRBJ2-3; d_gene: TRBD2
CDR3aa: CASSFPSGIQSEQFF; CDR3nt: TGTGCCAGCAGTTTCCCGAGCGGGATCCAGAGTGAGCAGTTCTTC; abundance: -; v_gene: TRBV6-5; j_gene: TRBJ2-1; d_gene: TRBD2
CDR3aa: CASSGGTSGLGEQFF; CDR3nt: TGTGCCAGCAGTGGCGGGACTAGCGGACTCGGGGAGCAGTTCTTC; abundance: -; v_gene: TRBV27; j_gene: TRBJ2-1; d_gene: TRBD2
CDR3aa: CASSFSGQADEQYF; CDR3nt: TGTGCCAGCAGCTTCTCCGGACAGGCAGACGAGCAGTACTTC; abundance: -; v_gene: TRBV7-9; j_gene: TRBJ2-7; d_gene: TRBD1
CDR3aa: CASSTFQGIPYNSPLHF; CDR3nt: TGTGCCAGCAGCACTTTCCAGGGGATTCCCTATAATTCACCCCTCCACTTT; abundance: few; v_gene: TRBV27; j_gene: TRBJ1-6; d_gene: -
CDR3aa: CATSRDLDSTFGYGYTF; CDR3nt: TGTGCCACCAGCAGGGACTTGGACAGCACCTTCGGGTATGGCTACACCTTC; abundance: -; v_gene: TRBV15; j_gene: TRBJ1-2; d_gene: -
CDR3aa: CASSQVPSGGTSQYF; CDR3nt: TGTGCCAGCAGCCAGGTCCCTAGCGGGGGGACCTCCCAGTACTTC; abundance: once; v_gene: TRBV7-2; j_gene: TRBJ2-5; d_gene: TRBD2
CDR3aa: CASSSEREGRADTQYF; CDR3nt: TGTGCCAGCAGTTCGGAGCGGGAGGGCAGGGCAGATACGCAGTATTTT; abundance: -; v_gene: TRBV6-5; j_gene: TRBJ2-3; d_gene: TRBD2
CDR3aa: CAINVGTGVNGELFF; CDR3nt: TGTGCCATCAATGTAGGGACAGGGGTGAACGGGGAGCTGTTTTTT; abundance: -; v_gene: TRBV10-3; j_gene: TRBJ2-2; d_gene: TRBD1
CDR3aa: CAWRAAGAYNEQFF; CDR3nt: TGTGCCTGGAGAGCAGCGGGAGCCTACAATGAGCAGTTCTTC; abundance: -; v_gene: TRBV30; j_gene: TRBJ2-1; d_gene: TRBD2
CDR3aa: CASSREALARYNEQFF; CDR3nt: TGTGCCAGCAGCAGGGAGGCGCTAGCGAGATACAATGAGCAGTTCTTC; abundance: -; v_gene: TRBV5-6; j_gene: TRBJ2-1; d_gene: -
CDR3aa: CASRPAGQSNEKLFF; CDR3nt: TGTGCCAGCCGACCCGCGGGACAGTCTAATGAAAAACTGTTTTTT; abundance: -; v_gene: TRBV5-8; j_gene: TRBJ1-4; d_gene: TRBD1
CDR3aa: CASSPTPIEKLFF; CDR3nt: TGTGCCAGCAGCCCCACCCCAATCGAGAAACTGTTTTTT; abundance: -; v_gene: TRBV7-6; j_gene: TRBJ1-4; d_gene: -
CDR3aa: CASSVAGGMSYEQYF; CDR3nt: TGTGCCAGCAGCGTAGCAGGGGGGATGTCCTACGAGCAGTACTTC; abundance: few; v_gene: TRBV9; j_gene: TRBJ2-7; d_gene: -
CDR3aa: CASSQLDTTSGYEQYF; CDR3nt: TGTGCCAGCAGCCAGCTAGATACAACTAGTGGGTACGAGCAGTACTTC; abundance: -; v_gene: TRBV4-2; j_gene: TRBJ2-7; d_gene: -
CDR3aa: CASRMGGSSGANVLTF; CDR3nt: TGTGCCAGCAGAATGGGGGGGAGCTCTGGGGCCAACGTCCTGACTTTC; abundance: -; v_gene: TRBV27; j_gene: TRBJ2-6; d_gene: TRBD2
CDR3aa: CASSFDGGMGTEAFF; CDR3nt: TGTGCCAGCAGCTTCGACGGCGGGATGGGCACTGAAGCTTTCTTT; abundance: -; v_gene: TRBV7-9; j_gene: TRBJ1-1; d_gene: -
CDR3aa: CASSEQGDNYNEQFF; CDR3nt: TGTGCCAGCAGTGAACAGGGGGATAACTACAATGAGCAGTTCTTC; abundance: -; v_gene: TRBV2; j_gene: TRBJ2-1; d_gene: TRBD1
CDR3aa: CASLPGVNEKLFF; CDR3nt: TGTGCCAGCCTCCCAGGGGTTAATGAAAAACTGTTTTTT; abundance: few; v_gene: TRBV28; j_gene: TRBJ1-4; d_gene: -
CDR3aa: CASSRAGRGYSPLHF; CDR3nt: TGTGCCAGCAGCAGGGCCGGGAGGGGATATTCACCCCTCCACTTT; abundance: once; v_gene: TRBV5-4; j_gene: TRBJ1-6; d_gene: -
CDR3aa: CASSYLAGGTGELFF; CDR3nt: TGTGCCAGCAGTTACCTAGCGGGGGGTACCGGGGAGCTGTTTTTT; abundance: -; v_gene: TRBV6-6; j_gene: TRBJ2-2; d_gene: TRBD2
CDR3aa: CASTLSWGGGYEQYF; CDR3nt: TGTGCCAGCACCCTCTCCTGGGGCGGAGGGTACGAGCAGTACTTC; abundance: -; v_gene: TRBV6-5; j_gene: TRBJ2-7; d_gene: -
CDR3aa: CASADRELQPQHF; CDR3nt: TGTGCCAGTGCAGACAGGGAGCTCCAGCCCCAGCATTTT; abundance: -; v_gene: TRBV2; j_gene: TRBJ1-5; d_gene: TRBD1
CDR3aa: CASSVGQGPNYGYTF; CDR3nt: TGTGCCAGCAGCGTAGGGCAGGGTCCTAACTATGGCTACACCTTC; abundance: -; v_gene: TRBV9; j_gene: TRBJ1-2; d_gene: -
CDR3aa: CASSLDRYGSNYGYTF; CDR3nt: TGTGCCAGCAGCTTAGATCGGTACGGTTCTAACTATGGCTACACCTTC; abundance: -; v_gene: TRBV7-2; j_gene: TRBJ1-2; d_gene: -
CDR3aa: CASSPGLPAYEQYF; CDR3nt: TGTGCCAGCAGCCCGGGACTGCCCGCCTACGAGCAGTACTTC; abundance: -; v_gene: TRBV9; j_gene: TRBJ2-7; d_gene: -
CDR3aa: CASSEFGQGFYGYTF; CDR3nt: TGTGCCAGCAGTGAATTTGGACAGGGATTCTATGGCTACACCTTC; abundance: once; v_gene: TRBV25-1; j_gene: TRBJ1-2; d_gene: TRBD1
CDR3aa: CASSLQRGNTDTQYF; CDR3nt: TGTGCCAGCAGCCTTCAGCGGGGGAACACAGATACGCAGTATTTT; abundance: once; v_gene: TRBV11-2; j_gene: TRBJ2-3; d_gene: TRBD2
CDR3aa: CASSMGQGETEAFF; CDR3nt: TGTGCCAGTAGTATGGGGCAGGGGGAAACTGAAGCTTTCTTT; abundance: -; v_gene: TRBV19; j_gene: TRBJ1-1; d_gene: TRBD1
CDR3aa: CASSLLAGSTDTQYF; CDR3nt: TGTGCCAGCAGCCTCCTGGCGGGGAGTACAGATACGCAGTATTTT; abundance: few; v_gene: TRBV7-6; j_gene: TRBJ2-3; d_gene: -
CDR3aa: CASSLVEGSNQPQHF; CDR3nt: TGTGCCAGCAGCTTAGTGGAGGGGAGCAATCAGCCCCAGCATTTT; abundance: -; v_gene: TRBV7-2; j_gene: TRBJ1-5; d_gene: -
CDR3aa: CASSSLTLDRLYGYTF; CDR3nt: TGTGCCAGCAGCTCCCTTACATTAGACAGGCTCTATGGCTACACCTTC; abundance: -; v_gene: TRBV7-8; j_gene: TRBJ1-2; d_gene: -
CDR3aa: CASSGWTGLGYTF; CDR3nt: TGTGCCAGCAGCGGCTGGACAGGGCTTGGCTACACCTTC; abundance: -; v_gene: TRBV9; j_gene: TRBJ1-2; d_gene: TRBD1
CDR3aa: CASSLWPSGSYGYTF; CDR3nt: TGTGCCAGCAGTTTATGGCCAAGCGGTAGCTATGGCTACACCTTC; abundance: -; v_gene: TRBV28; j_gene: TRBJ1-2; d_gene: -
CDR3aa: CASRIRGTGATRDYGYTF; CDR3nt: TGTGCCAGCAGGATCCGGGGGACAGGGGCCACCAGGGACTATGGCTACACCTTC; abundance: -; v_gene: TRBV28; j_gene: TRBJ1-2; d_gene: TRBD1
CDR3aa: CASSRQGDYNEQFF; CDR3nt: TGTGCCAGCTCACGCCAGGGGGACTACAATGAGCAGTTCTTC; abundance: -; v_gene: TRBV18; j_gene: TRBJ2-1; d_gene: TRBD1
CDR3aa: CAGEASGATYEQYF; CDR3nt: TGTGCCGGCGAAGCTAGCGGGGCTACCTACGAGCAGTACTTC; abundance: -; v_gene: TRBV6-1; j_gene: TRBJ2-7; d_gene: TRBD2
CDR3aa: CASSQDGGQLMNTEAFF; CDR3nt: TGCGCCAGCAGCCAAGATGGAGGGCAGTTGATGAACACTGAAGCTTTCTTT; abundance: once; v_gene: TRBV4-3; j_gene: TRBJ1-1; d_gene: -
CDR3aa: CASGQGGRMNTEAFF; CDR3nt: TGTGCCAGCGGACAGGGAGGTCGGATGAACACTGAAGCTTTCTTT; abundance: -; v_gene: TRBV28; j_gene: TRBJ1-1; d_gene: TRBD1
CDR3aa: CASRRGQGLTYEQYF; CDR3nt: TGTGCCAGCAGACGAGGACAGGGACTTACCTACGAGCAGTACTTC; abundance: -; v_gene: TRBV28; j_gene: TRBJ2-7; d_gene: TRBD1
CDR3aa: CASSAFDREVYGYTF; CDR3nt: TGTGCCAGCAGCGCCTTCGACAGGGAAGTGTATGGCTACACCTTC; abundance: -; v_gene: TRBV11-2; j_gene: TRBJ1-2; d_gene: TRBD1
CDR3aa: CSVEGTGEYEQYF; CDR3nt: TGCAGCGTTGAAGGGACAGGGGAATACGAGCAGTACTTC; abundance: -; v_gene: TRBV29-1; j_gene: TRBJ2-7; d_gene: TRBD1
CDR3aa: CASYSRGAGGLGNNEQFF; CDR3nt: TGTGCCAGTTATTCCCGTGGAGCGGGGGGTCTCGGTAACAATGAGCAGTTCTTC; abundance: few; v_gene: TRBV19; j_gene: TRBJ2-1; d_gene: TRBD2
CDR3aa: CASSLVPWPNTGELFF; CDR3nt: TGTGCCAGCAGTTTAGTTCCCTGGCCGAACACCGGGGAGCTGTTTTTT; abundance: -; v_gene: TRBV28; j_gene: TRBJ2-2; d_gene: -
CDR3aa: CASSFTPFGGNQPQHF; CDR3nt: TGTGCCAGCAGTTTCACTCCCTTCGGAGGGAATCAGCCCCAGCATTTT; abundance: -; v_gene: TRBV27; j_gene: TRBJ1-5; d_gene: -
CDR3aa: CASRPGLAGVNEQFF; CDR3nt: TGTGCCAGCAGACCGGGACTAGCGGGAGTCAATGAGCAGTTCTTC; abundance: -; v_gene: TRBV6-4; j_gene: TRBJ2-1; d_gene: TRBD2